This is a list of T cell receptor beta chains from one sample in a study of technical replicates of blood from a few donors. The repertoire was sequenced with immunoSEQ multiplex PCR; TCRdb's copy has only in-frame clones and lacks some. The top ten clones hold 0.27% of a sample with 65,000 to 85,000 clones, 85% to 95% of them seen once. The sample consisted of T cells isolated from PBMCs. The receptors stem from a human donor in good health. Both conserved end residues are part of each CDR3. Fields, in order: CDR3 DNA, CDR3 protein, V gene, clone size, D gene, J gene. D genes are given only for firm matches. Clone size is not always given. Where it is, it says once, few, many or a class for expanded clones.

CDR3nt: TGTGCCAGCAGCCTAGGTCCTAGCGGGGATTATACGCAGTATTTT
CDR3aa: CASSLGPSGDYTQYF
v_gene: TRBV7-7
abundance: .
d_gene: TRBD2
j_gene: TRBJ2-3

CDR3nt: TGCAGCGTTGAAGGAAAGGGGGCCTACGAGCAGTACTTC
CDR3aa: CSVEGKGAYEQYF
v_gene: TRBV29-1
abundance: .
d_gene: .
j_gene: TRBJ2-7

CDR3nt: TGTGCCAGCAGTGAAAGACTAGCCCCAGATACGCAGTATTTT
CDR3aa: CASSERLAPDTQYF
v_gene: TRBV6-1
abundance: .
d_gene: TRBD2
j_gene: TRBJ2-3

CDR3nt: TGTGCCTGGAGTCGACGCTCGGGCTCCTACGAGCAGTACTTC
CDR3aa: CAWSRRSGSYEQYF
v_gene: TRBV30
abundance: .
d_gene: .
j_gene: TRBJ2-7

CDR3nt: TGTGCCAGCAGGATGAGGAACACTGAAGCTTTCTTT
CDR3aa: CASRMRNTEAFF
v_gene: TRBV27
abundance: .
d_gene: .
j_gene: TRBJ1-1

CDR3nt: TGCGCCAGCAGCCAAGGGGCCCAGAACTCTGGAAACACCATATATTTT
CDR3aa: CASSQGAQNSGNTIYF
v_gene: TRBV4-1
abundance: once
d_gene: .
j_gene: TRBJ1-3

CDR3nt: TGCGCCAGCAGCTTGTCAGGTAACGAGCAGTTCTTC
CDR3aa: CASSLSGNEQFF
v_gene: TRBV5-1
abundance: once
d_gene: .
j_gene: TRBJ2-1

CDR3nt: TGTGCCAGCAGCGTAGGGGGGGGTCAGGAGACCCAGTACTTC
CDR3aa: CASSVGGGQETQYF
v_gene: TRBV9
abundance: .
d_gene: TRBD2
j_gene: TRBJ2-5

CDR3nt: TGTGCCAGCAGCTCTCAGGGGGCCCCGCCAGATACGCAGTATTTT
CDR3aa: CASSSQGAPPDTQYF
v_gene: TRBV5-4
abundance: .
d_gene: TRBD1
j_gene: TRBJ2-3

CDR3nt: TGTGCCAGCAGCCTAGAGGGGGCTATCGACGAGCAGTACTTC
CDR3aa: CASSLEGAIDEQYF
v_gene: TRBV7-9
abundance: .
d_gene: TRBD1
j_gene: TRBJ2-7

CDR3nt: TGTGCCAGCAGTCACAGGGGGGTCCATGGCTACACCTTC
CDR3aa: CASSHRGVHGYTF
v_gene: TRBV6-5
abundance: once
d_gene: TRBD1
j_gene: TRBJ1-2

CDR3nt: TGTGCCAGCAGTGAATGGCGGGGGAAGAACACTGAAGCTTTCTTT
CDR3aa: CASSEWRGKNTEAFF
v_gene: TRBV25-1
abundance: .
d_gene: .
j_gene: TRBJ1-1

CDR3nt: TGCGCCAGCAGCTTGGTCGGGACAGATAGCAATGAGCAGTTCTTC
CDR3aa: CASSLVGTDSNEQFF
v_gene: TRBV5-1
abundance: .
d_gene: TRBD1
j_gene: TRBJ2-1

CDR3nt: TGTGCCTGGAGGCCCACTTTCAATCAGCCCCAGCATTTT
CDR3aa: CAWRPTFNQPQHF
v_gene: TRBV30
abundance: few
d_gene: .
j_gene: TRBJ1-5

CDR3nt: TGTGCCAGCACGGACAGCGCCCAAGAGACCCAGTACTTC
CDR3aa: CASTDSAQETQYF
v_gene: TRBV7-2
abundance: .
d_gene: .
j_gene: TRBJ2-5

CDR3nt: TGTGCCAGCAGACCGCTCCTTCATTCGACAGGGTTTGGGGGGGAGCTGTTTTTT
CDR3aa: CASRPLLHSTGFGGELFF
v_gene: TRBV27
abundance: .
d_gene: TRBD1
j_gene: TRBJ2-2

CDR3nt: TGTGCCAGCAGCTCCCCCCCGACTAATGAGCAGTTCTTC
CDR3aa: CASSSPPTNEQFF
v_gene: TRBV7-9
abundance: .
d_gene: .
j_gene: TRBJ2-1

CDR3nt: TGTGCCAGCAGCTTACGGTCCGGGGAGCTGTTTTTT
CDR3aa: CASSLRSGELFF
v_gene: TRBV7-2
abundance: .
d_gene: .
j_gene: TRBJ2-2

CDR3nt: TGTGCCAGCAGCACACGACTAGCGGGAGCCGGGGAGCTGTTTTTT
CDR3aa: CASSTRLAGAGELFF
v_gene: TRBV7-9
abundance: .
d_gene: TRBD2
j_gene: TRBJ2-2

CDR3nt: TGTGCCAGTAGTTATCCGGCAGGGGGTTCACCCCTCCACTTT
CDR3aa: CASSYPAGGSPLHF
v_gene: TRBV19
abundance: once
d_gene: TRBD1
j_gene: TRBJ1-6

CDR3nt: TGCGCCAGCAGCTTTCCTGGACAGGGCAATGCGGACACTGAAGCTTTCTTT
CDR3aa: CASSFPGQGNADTEAFF
v_gene: TRBV5-1
abundance: .
d_gene: TRBD1
j_gene: TRBJ1-1

CDR3nt: TGTGCCAGCAGCCCTAGCGGGCCGTACAATGAGCAGTTCTTC
CDR3aa: CASSPSGPYNEQFF
v_gene: TRBV11-2
abundance: .
d_gene: TRBD2
j_gene: TRBJ2-1

CDR3nt: TGTGCCAGCAGTGAGGGGGGGGCTAACGAGCAGTACTTC
CDR3aa: CASSEGGANEQYF
v_gene: TRBV25-1
abundance: .
d_gene: .
j_gene: TRBJ2-7

CDR3nt: TGTGCCAGCAGCGTATTTGAGTCGTCTTCCGGGGAGCTGTTTTTT
CDR3aa: CASSVFESSSGELFF
v_gene: TRBV9
abundance: .
d_gene: .
j_gene: TRBJ2-2

CDR3nt: TGCGCCAGCAGCCAAGTAACGACAGCTAATCAGCCCCAGCATTTT
CDR3aa: CASSQVTTANQPQHF
v_gene: TRBV4-1
abundance: once
d_gene: .
j_gene: TRBJ1-5

CDR3nt: TGTGCCAGCAGTGAAATAGGTGGAGGAACCCAGCATTTT
CDR3aa: CASSEIGGGTQHF
v_gene: TRBV2
abundance: .
d_gene: .
j_gene: TRBJ1-5

CDR3nt: TGTGCCAGCAGCAACAGGGGACATTATGGCTACACCTTC
CDR3aa: CASSNRGHYGYTF
v_gene: TRBV11-3
abundance: .
d_gene: TRBD1
j_gene: TRBJ1-2

CDR3nt: TGTGCCAGCAGCCAAGACGCGACTAGCGGGAGGGCCTTATCCTTTGATGTCGGGGAGCTGTTTTTT
CDR3aa: CASSQDATSGRALSFDVGELFF
v_gene: TRBV14
abundance: .
d_gene: TRBD2
j_gene: TRBJ2-2

CDR3nt: TGCAGCCTTAGGACAGGGCTGGGCAATGAGCAGTTCTTC
CDR3aa: CSLRTGLGNEQFF
v_gene: TRBV29-1
abundance: .
d_gene: TRBD1
j_gene: TRBJ2-1

CDR3nt: TGCGCCAGCAGCTTGGCGGGAGACATTCAGTACTTC
CDR3aa: CASSLAGDIQYF
v_gene: TRBV5-1
abundance: .
d_gene: .
j_gene: TRBJ2-4

CDR3nt: TGTGCCAGCAGCTGGGATGGGACAGGGAGGGGGGGGTGGACTGAAGCTTTCTTT
CDR3aa: CASSWDGTGRGGWTEAFF
v_gene: TRBV5-4
abundance: once
d_gene: TRBD1
j_gene: TRBJ1-1